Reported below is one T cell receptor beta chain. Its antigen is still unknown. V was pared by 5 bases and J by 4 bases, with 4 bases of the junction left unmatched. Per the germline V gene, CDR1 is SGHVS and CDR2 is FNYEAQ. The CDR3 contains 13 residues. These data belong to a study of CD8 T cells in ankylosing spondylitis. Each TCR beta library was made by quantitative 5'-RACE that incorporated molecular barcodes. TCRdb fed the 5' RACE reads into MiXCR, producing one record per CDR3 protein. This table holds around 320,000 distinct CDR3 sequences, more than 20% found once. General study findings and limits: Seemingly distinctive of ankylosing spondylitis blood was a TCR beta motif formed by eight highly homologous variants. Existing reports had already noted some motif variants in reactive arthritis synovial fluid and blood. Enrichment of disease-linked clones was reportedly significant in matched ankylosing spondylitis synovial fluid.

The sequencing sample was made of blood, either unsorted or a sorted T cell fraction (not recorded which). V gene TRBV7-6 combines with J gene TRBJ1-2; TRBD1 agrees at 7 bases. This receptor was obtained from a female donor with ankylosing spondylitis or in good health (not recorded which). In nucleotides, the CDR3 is TGTGCCAGCAGCGTACGGACAGGCTATGGCTACACCTTC. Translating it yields CASSVRTGYGYTF.